This T cell receptor beta chain was recorded in a study of T cell repertoires in cytomegalovirus infection. Across the whole study: Selection of CMV epitopes for the study included recently identified HLA-C-restricted and well-studied HLA-B-restricted ones. From public TCR beta signatures came an indication of both CMV infection and matching HLA type. General observations from the study: People with CMV and the relevant HLA were identified by cumulative public TCR beta family frequency. HLA-C-restricted CMV-specific TCR beta clonotypes prevailed in the ex vivo response.

This clonotype was observed a handful of times. Antigen unknown. The CDR3 extends over 14 amino acids. Trimming stripped 0 bases from V and 7 bases from J, with 13 bases between. Germline V gene lookup returns CDR1 SGHDT and CDR2 YYEEEE. From the reads, TCRdb called clonotypes with MiXCR, one entry per CDR3 protein. The table has some 800,000 distinct CDR3 sequences, around a third seen once. The rearrangement links TRBV5-6 to TRBJ1-1, with TRBD1 as a possible D gene (6 bases). This receptor was obtained from a human donor in good health (CMV status not recorded). Some clones in this sample may be carry-over from other donors' samples. The sequences come from cultured CD8+ T cells from PBMCs, collected from culture after CMV antigen stimulation. The CDR3 is CASSLDREALEAFF. The CDR3 DNA sequence: TGTGCCAGCAGCTTGGACAGGGAGGCCCTTGAAGCTTTCTTT.